This T cell receptor beta chain was observed in a study of CD8 T cells in Susac syndrome. Study-wide context: Sequencing included Susac syndrome patients, five or six of them with active disease and roughly eight in remission. Patients with Susac syndrome were therapy-naive, taking corticosteroids, with some also receiving intravenous immunoglobulin, or taking intravenous immunoglobulin alone at the time their blood was drawn.

Random hexamers were used to reverse transcribe an amount of about 0.45 to 1 ug RNA. Multiplex PCR with immunoSEQ amplified the TCR beta CDR3 across 54 Vbeta and 13 Jbeta. In TCRdb, the immunoSEQ multiplex PCR reads were re-called with MiXCR into one record per CDR3 protein. The sample carries some 200,000 distinct CDR3 sequences, about 95% recorded once. V was cut by 0 bases and J by 0 bases, with 15 bases left in between. Germline V gene sequence: CDR1 SGDLS, CDR2 YYNGEE. The CDR3 runs 17 residues. The receptor was derived from a human donor with Susac syndrome. V usage is TRBV9 and J usage is TRBJ2-5; a weak D match, TRBD2 (5 bases). Sequencing input: CD8+ T cells from PBMCs. The CDR3 loop is CASSVEEGSAYQETQYF. CDR3 in DNA: TGTGCCAGCAGCGTAGAGGAAGGTAGCGCATACCAAGAGACCCAGTACTTC.